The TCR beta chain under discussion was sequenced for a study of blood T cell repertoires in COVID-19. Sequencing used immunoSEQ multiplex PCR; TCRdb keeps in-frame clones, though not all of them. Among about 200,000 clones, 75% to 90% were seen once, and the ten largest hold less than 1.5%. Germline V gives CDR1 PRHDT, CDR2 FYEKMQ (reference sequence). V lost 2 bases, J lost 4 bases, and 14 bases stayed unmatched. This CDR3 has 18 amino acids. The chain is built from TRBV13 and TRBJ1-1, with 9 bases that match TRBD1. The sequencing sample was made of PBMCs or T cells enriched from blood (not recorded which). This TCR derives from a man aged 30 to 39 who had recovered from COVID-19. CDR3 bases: TGTGCCAGCAGCTTAAGGGGTATACAGGGGGCGGTGGGCACTGAAGCTTTCTTT. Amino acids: CASSLRGIQGAVGTEAFF. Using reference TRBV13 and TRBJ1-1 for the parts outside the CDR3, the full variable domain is AAGVIQSPRHLIKEKRETATLKCYPIPRHDTVYWYQQGPGQDPQFLISFYEKMQSDKGSIPDRFSAQQFSDYHSELNMSSLELGDSALYFCASSLRGIQGAVGTEAFFGQGTRLTVV.